What follows is one T cell receptor beta chain and its context. The specificity of this receptor is unknown. No base-level quality is on record; no much larger clone is a single base apart. This sample is drawn from a study of PD-1 blockade in classical Hodgkin lymphoma (dated by TCRdb to the early 2020s). For the study in its entirety: Nivolumab dosing was 3 mg/kg intravenously every 2 weeks, continuing until either disease progression or unacceptable toxicity. To define a peripheral blood immune signature of response to PD-1 blockade in classical Hodgkin lymphoma, the study combined TCR beta sequencing with CyTOF.

Genomic DNA was isolated using the Qiagen DNeasy kit from unsorted PBMCs as well as from negatively selected CD4+ and CD8+ fractions. Using primers that anneal to V and J segments, immunoSEQ multiplex PCR amplified the TCR beta CDR3 regions. A synthetic immune receptor repertoire was used to minimize amplification bias, and any remaining bias was removed computationally after sequencing. The authors' analysis ran thus. Custom Python scripts were used to quantify repertoire diversity as the Shannon entropy index. Unsorted, CD4+ and CD8+ repertoires were examined separately, except in combined analyses, for which CD4+ and CD8+ sequences were merged in silico. A clone counted as expanded when the clone's frequency after treatment rose at least 2-fold relative to C1D1, and clones undetected at baseline were given a pseudocount of 0.5. Singleton clones were defined as clones with 0 or 1 copy at C1D1, and non-singleton clones were defined as clones with 2 or more copies. Clones expanded in unsorted samples were assigned a CD4+, CD8+ or unknown annotation through matching of protein sequences in sorted samples from the same patient. Wilcoxon tests were applied to paired samples to test diversity changes from C1D1 to C4D1. Imported from immuneACCESS, the table was reduced by TCRdb to in-frame sequences with V and J called. These copies leave out some clones; in studies compared against another copy, an unresolved V gene accounts for under half, and the cause of the remainder is not known. The V and J calls and the clone size are those of that table, but D and trimming were determined from the DNA. This sample gives 30,000 or so clones in total; around 71% of them show up just once. The ten largest clones represent roughly 4% of the sample.

Beyond this particular receptor, the publication reports: Baseline diversity similar to that of newly diagnosed patients was observed in trial patients achieving complete response, whereas significantly lower diversity was observed in partial responders and progressors. The study was limited to a single clinical trial cohort, and causes of repertoire differences, possibly disease activity or prior therapy, remained undefined. A significant rise by C4D1 was seen in CD4+ but not CD8+ TCR diversity (p=0.0027 vs p=0.16), with the rise being most apparent in complete responders (p=0.02). Baseline TCR diversity was reported to be lower in newly diagnosed patients than in healthy donors and to be lower still in relapsed/refractory patients. Diversity was lower in patients who began nivolumab less than 1 year after ASCT, so these patients were left out of later analyses to avoid confounding by immune reconstitution.

Spanning cysteine to phenylalanine, the CDR3 consists of 15 amino acids. Solely the CDR3 DNA is kept, with 45 bases framed from the first base. CDR1 and CDR2 were assigned from the germline V gene as MDHEN and SYDVKM. Relative to germline, V is missing 7 bases and J is missing 6 bases, with 7 bases of the junction outside any gene match. This specimen's time point label, interpreted: cycle 2 day 1 (C2D1) of nivolumab. Every trial patient had relapsed after autologous stem cell transplantation, and cohorts A, B and C differed in prior brentuximab vedotin exposure. The trial cohort included 50 to 70 patients with relapsed/refractory classical Hodgkin lymphoma, and each patient had a best overall response of complete response, partial response or progressive disease. Single-agent nivolumab was administered to trial patients in the multi-cohort phase II CheckMate 205 trial. Best overall response was determined by an independent review committee according to the 2007 International Working Group response criteria. Trial PBMCs were collected immediately before nivolumab initiation (C1D1) and during therapy at cycle 2 day 1 and cycle 4 day 1. Peripheral blood was collected in 8 mL Vacutainer Cell Preparation Tubes, from which PBMCs were isolated by centrifugation and then cryopreserved.

The sample here was peripheral blood mononuclear cells (PBMCs), taken before the second cycle of nivolumab. The rearrangement combines TRBV28 with TRBJ1-5; the central 12 bases match TRBD1. This receptor was obtained from a human donor with classical Hodgkin lymphoma. The DNA reads as follows: TGTGCCAGCAAGGACGGGACAGGGGGCTTTCAGCCCCAGCATTTT. This yields the protein CASKDGTGGFQPQHF.